What follows are 16 T cell receptor beta chains derived from one specimen sequenced in a study of T-cell reconstitution after alpha-beta-depleted transplantation in children. Unique molecular identifiers tagged the TCRbeta library. TCRdb reprocessed the PCR reads with MiXCR, giving one entry per CDR3 protein. The repertoire holds about a million distinct CDR3 sequences, around 30% seen once, with approximately 30% in the top ten. Specimen: PBMCs, mostly from graft donor cells, collected 360 days after TCRalphabeta/CD19-depleted stem cell transplant. Receptor source: a boy under two years old who had a stem cell transplant for SCID, so the T cells may come from the graft donor.

The V call is TRBV5-1, the J call TRBJ2-7; D is undetermined. Looked up from germline, CDR1 is SGHRS and CDR2 is YFSETQ. The CDR3 spans 14 residues. Trimming took off 3 bases at V and 3 bases at J, with 13 bases between the two ends. CDR3 region: CASSSQPDFYEQYF. The CDR3 nucleotides are TGCGCCAGCAGCTCACAGCCGGATTTCTACGAGCAGTACTTC.

This clonotype has a single count. The chain couples TRBV29-1 to TRBJ1-5; perhaps TRBD1 as D (6 bases). This CDR3 is built from 13 residues. V shed 4 bases and J shed 2 bases, with 9 bases lying between them. Germline values: CDR1 SQVTM, CDR2 ANQGSEA. CDR3 sequence reads: CSVAGVGNQPQHF. The CDR3 nucleotides are TGCAGCGTTGCAGGGGTGGGCAATCAGCCCCAGCATTTT.

This chain links TRBV5-1 with TRBJ1-2; TRBD1 is a possible D gene (5 bases). Trimming cost V 3 bases and J 4 bases, with 13 bases left between them. The V gene's germline CDR1 is SGHRS and CDR2 YFSETQ. The CDR3 extends over 14 amino acids. The CDR3 nucleotides are TGCGCCAGCAGCTCCAGATCTGGGGCCTATGGCTACACCTTC. It translates to CASSSRSGAYGYTF.

In this sample, this clonotype turned up a few times. This chain links TRBV12-3 or TRBV12-4 with TRBJ1-1; tentative D call: TRBD1 (5 bases). This CDR3 comprises 13 residues. The V and J ends lost 1 base and 7 bases respectively, with 10 bases between them. The CDR3 region has the DNA TGTGCCAGCAGTTTAGGGGGGTATGGTGAAGCTTTCTTT. Residues: CASSLGGYGEAFF.

This chain links TRBV12-3 or TRBV12-4 with TRBJ1-1; D not resolved. There are 15 residues in the CDR3. Trimming removed 5 bases from V and 0 bases from J, with 13 bases in between. The chain's CDR3 is CASSPQGLLNTEAFF. CDR3 bases: TGTGCCAGCAGTCCCCAAGGACTCTTGAACACTGAAGCTTTCTTT.

This chain uses TRBV20-1 with TRBJ2-1; 8 bases agree with TRBD2. CDR1 is DFQATT and CDR2 is SNEGSKA in the germline V gene (reference sequence). CDR3 length: 15 residues. V lost 4 bases, J lost 4 bases, and 9 bases stayed unmatched. The CDR3 region is CSATRGGGRYNEQFF. For the CDR3, the DNA is TGCAGTGCTACCCGGGGGGGGGGCAGGTACAATGAGCAGTTCTTC.

The CDR3 loop reads CASSAGLDSTNTGELFF. The DNA for the CDR3 is TGTGCCAGCAGCGCAGGACTCGACAGCACGAACACCGGGGAGCTGTTTTTT. The chain combines TRBV7-9 with TRBJ2-2; the D call may be TRBD1 or TRBD2 (5 bases each). V dropped 5 bases and J dropped 0 bases, with 16 bases sitting between them. The CDR3 consists of 17 residues. Germline CDR1 reads SEHNR; CDR2 reads FQNEAQ (reference sequence).

The rearrangement links TRBV2 to TRBJ2-1; 9 bases fit TRBD2. V was pared by 2 bases and J by 9 bases, with 8 bases of the junction left unmatched. Germline V gene lookup returns CDR1 SNHLY and CDR2 FYNNEI. The CDR3 consists of 15 residues. CDR3 sequence: CASSELSGGWGEQFF. Written as DNA, the CDR3 is TGTGCCAGCAGTGAATTAAGCGGGGGGTGGGGTGAGCAGTTCTTC.

There are a few counts of this clonotype. The chain couples TRBV7-9 to TRBJ1-5, with TRBD1 as a possible D gene (5 bases). The CDR3 contains 17 residues. CDR1 is SEHNR and CDR2 is FQNEAQ in the germline V gene (reference sequence). V lost 1 base, J lost 2 bases, and 15 bases lay in between. The CDR3 region is CASSLVLLGVGNQPQHF. The CDR3 DNA is TGTGCCAGCAGCTTAGTCTTGCTAGGGGTTGGCAATCAGCCCCAGCATTTT.

A few counts support this clonotype. The V and J genes are TRBV29-1 and TRBJ1-2, with a weak D call TRBD1 (6 bases). Germline V gene lookup returns CDR1 SQVTM and CDR2 ANQGSEA. Trimming removed 5 bases from V and 7 bases from J, with 14 bases in between. CDR3 length: 12 amino acids. CDR3 DNA: TGCAGCGTTCCCTACAGGGAGGGTGGCTACACCTTC. Translation: CSVPYREGGYTF.

J is TRBJ2-7 and V is TRBV4-3; no firm D call. The V gene's germline CDR1 is LGHNA and CDR2 YSLEER. This CDR3 comprises 15 residues. The germline V and J ends were trimmed by 0 bases and 1 base, with 10 bases remaining between them. This CDR3 reads CASSQEAVPSYEQYF. The CDR3 coding sequence is TGCGCCAGCAGCCAAGAGGCAGTGCCTTCCTACGAGCAGTACTTC.

J is TRBJ2-2 and V is TRBV5-1; D might be TRBD1 (6 bases). Germline assignment: CDR1 SGHRS and CDR2 YFSETQ. This CDR3 spans 15 amino acids. The V and J ends lost 2 bases and 4 bases respectively, with 12 bases between them. The CDR3 coding sequence is TGCGCCAGCAGCTTACAGGGTAGTGTCACCGGGGAGCTGTTTTTT. Translated: CASSLQGSVTGELFF.

Only a few counts were recorded for this clonotype. The chain links TRBV20-1 to TRBJ1-4; a weak D match, TRBD1 (6 bases). The V gene lost 1 base and the J gene lost 8 bases, with 17 bases spanning the gap. The CDR3 loop spans 15 amino acids. Germline V gene sequence: CDR1 DFQATT, CDR2 SNEGSKA (reference sequence). DNA of the CDR3: TGCAGTGCTAGAGGAAATGACAGGTCCTTCGAAAAACTGTTTTTT. Its protein product is CSARGNDRSFEKLFF.

V is TRBV10-3 and J is TRBJ2-7, with D unclear. Germline assignment: CDR1 ENHRY and CDR2 SYGVKD. V shed 8 bases and J shed 9 bases, with 29 bases lying between them. This CDR3 has 16 residues. The CDR3 reads CAIGSDPSRRQTGQYF. The CDR3 DNA sequence: TGTGCCATCGGTTCAGACCCTTCCCGCCGCCAAACGGGGCAGTACTTC.

This clonotype was observed a handful of times. This chain links TRBV4-2 with TRBJ2-7, with 8 nucleotides matching TRBD1. Losses at the gene ends were 1 base for V and 3 bases for J; bases not matched to a gene: 8. The CDR3 totals 16 residues. In germline, CDR1 is LGHNA, CDR2 YNFKEQ. The CDR3 sequence: CASSQAGQEAFYEQYF. CDR3 sequence (DNA): TGTGCCAGCAGCCAAGCGGGACAGGAGGCCTTCTACGAGCAGTACTTC.

The count of this clonotype is one. The chain is built from TRBV6-2 or TRBV6-3 and TRBJ1-1, with D uncertain. Germline V gene lookup returns CDR1 MNHEY and CDR2 SVGEGT. This CDR3 has 14 residues. V was shortened by 7 bases and J by 4 bases, with 16 bases between the two germline ends. CDR3 in amino acids: CASTLRLVGTEAFF. The CDR3 bases are TGTGCCAGCACCTTGCGCCTTGTTGGCACTGAAGCTTTCTTT.